This is a list of T cell receptor beta chains from one sample in a study of cytomegalovirus exposure and HLA in healthy donors. Data came from immunoSEQ multiplex PCR; TCRdb stores just in-frame clones and leaves some out. This repertoire shows about 130,000 clones, 65% to 85% found once; its top ten account for around 1.9%. The sequenced material came from PBMCs. The receptors derive from a woman aged 40 to 55 in good health and CMV-seronegative. CDR3s include the opening cysteine and the closing phenylalanine or tryptophan. A D gene is named only where the DNA matches it firmly. Some rows have no size entry. The others give once, few or many, or a class for an expanded clone.

clone size	V gene	D gene	J gene	CDR3 protein	CDR3 DNA
once	TRBV28	TRBD1	TRBJ1-3	CASSWRTGGGNTIYF	TGTGCCAGCAGTTGGAGGACAGGGGGTGGAAACACCATATATTTT
NA	TRBV5-4	NA	TRBJ1-1	CASSLSGGPPGAFF	TGTGCCAGCAGCTTGTCGGGGGGCCCCCCTGGAGCTTTCTTT
NA	TRBV5-1	NA	TRBJ2-1	CASSLDPSRGQFF	TGCGCCAGCAGCTTGGACCCTAGCCGAGGGCAGTTCTTC
few	TRBV7-9	NA	TRBJ1-6	CASSPKVTFGNSPLHF	TGTGCCAGCAGCCCTAAAGTGACATTCGGTAATTCACCCCTCCACTTT
NA	TRBV18	TRBD1	TRBJ1-2	CASSPPGAGGTYGYTF	TGTGCCAGCTCACCACCCGGAGCAGGGGGAACCTATGGCTACACCTTC
NA	TRBV7-3	TRBD2	TRBJ2-1	CASTPGTSGRASEQFF	TGTGCCAGCACCCCCGGGACTAGCGGGAGGGCCAGTGAGCAGTTCTTC
NA	TRBV5-6	TRBD1	TRBJ1-6	CASSQDRANSPLHF	TGTGCCAGCAGCCAGGACAGGGCAAATTCACCCCTCCACTTT
NA	TRBV28	TRBD1	TRBJ1-5	CASSLNRGYQPQHF	TGTGCCAGCAGTTTAAACAGGGGTTATCAGCCCCAGCATTTT
NA	TRBV5-1	TRBD2	TRBJ2-1	CASSLGDSSGAYEQFF	TGCGCCAGCAGCTTGGGAGATTCTAGCGGGGCCTATGAGCAGTTCTTC
NA	TRBV7-6	TRBD2	TRBJ2-1	CASSFSGANEQFF	TGTGCCAGCAGCTTTAGCGGGGCCAATGAGCAGTTCTTC
NA	TRBV28	NA	TRBJ1-1	CASSLSGGRDEAFF	TGTGCCAGCAGTTTATCGGGGGGGAGGGATGAAGCTTTCTTT
NA	TRBV6-5	NA	TRBJ2-3	CASSYSKLGAADTQYF	TGTGCCAGCAGTTACTCGAAGCTGGGAGCAGCAGATACGCAGTATTTT
NA	TRBV19	TRBD1	TRBJ1-1	CASSLQGARTEAFF	TGTGCCAGTAGCCTACAGGGGGCGAGAACTGAAGCTTTCTTT
NA	TRBV5-1	NA	TRBJ2-7	CASSLVTSYEQYF	TGCGCCAGCAGCTTGGTGACTTCCTACGAGCAGTACTTC
NA	TRBV9	TRBD2	TRBJ2-1	CASSVVASGSTEQFF	TGTGCCAGCAGCGTAGTGGCTAGCGGGAGTACGGAGCAGTTCTTC
NA	TRBV2	NA	TRBJ2-3	CASSEGRLSTDTQYF	TGTGCCAGCAGTGAAGGCAGGCTTAGCACAGATACGCAGTATTTT
NA	TRBV6-5	TRBD1	TRBJ1-6	CASSYVGTGVNSPLHF	TGTGCCAGCAGTTACGTCGGGACAGGGGTTAATTCACCCCTCCACTTT
NA	TRBV28	TRBD1	TRBJ1-4	CASSGTGGPNEKLFF	TGTGCCAGCAGTGGGACAGGGGGACCTAATGAAAAACTGTTTTTT
few	TRBV5-1	TRBD1	TRBJ2-1	CASRTGPYNEQFF	TGCGCCAGCCGGACAGGCCCTTACAATGAGCAGTTCTTC
NA	TRBV11-1	TRBD2	TRBJ2-1	CASSPLGLAGVFLNEQFF	TGTGCCAGCAGCCCCTTAGGACTAGCGGGAGTCTTTCTCAATGAGCAGTTCTTC
NA	TRBV18	TRBD1	TRBJ2-7	CASSPPTGREQYF	TGTGCCAGCTCACCACCGACAGGGCGTGAGCAGTACTTC
NA	TRBV27	TRBD1	TRBJ2-3	CASTSPRGQGNADTQYF	TGTGCCAGCACCTCGCCCAGAGGACAGGGTAATGCAGATACGCAGTATTTT
few	TRBV6-1	TRBD1	TRBJ1-5	CASSPGTGRQPQHF	TGTGCCAGCAGTCCCGGGACAGGGAGACAGCCCCAGCATTTT
NA	TRBV18	NA	TRBJ1-1	CASSPESLEAFF	TGTGCCAGCTCACCGGAGTCGCTTGAAGCTTTCTTT
NA	TRBV30	NA	TRBJ2-2	CAWSIMTDTGELFF	TGTGCCTGGAGTATAATGACAGACACCGGGGAGCTGTTTTTT
NA	TRBV21-1	NA	TRBJ1-1	CASSRHPGTGSMNTEAFF	TGTGCCAGCAGCCGTCACCCCGGGACAGGGTCGATGAACACTGAAGCTTTCTTT
NA	TRBV27	NA	TRBJ2-1	CASTSGAGSYNEQFF	TGTGCCAGCACGTCAGGAGCGGGCTCCTACAATGAGCAGTTCTTC
NA	TRBV2	NA	TRBJ1-5	CASGQENNQPQHF	TGTGCCAGCGGGCAGGAAAACAATCAGCCCCAGCATTTT
once	TRBV7-6	NA	TRBJ2-4	CASSLEAGQNIQYF	TGTGCCAGCAGCTTAGAGGCGGGTCAAAACATTCAGTACTTC
NA	TRBV19	NA	TRBJ2-3	CASNQGLAGTDTQYF	TGTGCCAGTAACCAGGGGCTAGCGGGCACAGATACGCAGTATTTT
NA	TRBV6-1	TRBD2	TRBJ2-7	CASSEWGGSSYEQYF	TGTGCCAGCAGTGAATGGGGCGGGAGCTCCTACGAGCAGTACTTC
NA	TRBV15	TRBD1	TRBJ1-4	CATSRSRQGREKLFF	TGTGCCACCAGCAGATCACGACAGGGGCGAGAAAAACTGTTTTTT
few	TRBV27	TRBD2	TRBJ2-1	CASSFTVAGVSEQFF	TGTGCCAGCAGTTTTACGGTAGCGGGAGTGTCTGAGCAGTTCTTC
NA	TRBV30	TRBD1	TRBJ2-3	CAWSGGTGPTDTQYF	TGTGCCTGGAGTGGGGGGACAGGCCCCACAGATACGCAGTATTTT
NA	TRBV2	NA	TRBJ2-3	CASRKRGELAASTDTQYF	TGTGCCAGCAGGAAGCGCGGCGAACTGGCGGCGAGCACAGATACGCAGTATTTT
once	TRBV6-6	TRBD1	TRBJ1-2	CASSLQGGLGYGYTF	TGTGCCAGCAGTCTACAGGGGGGGCTTGGCTATGGCTACACCTTC
once	TRBV9	TRBD2	TRBJ2-3	CASSVSSRGVTDTQYF	TGTGCCAGCAGCGTATCGTCCCGGGGGGTCACAGATACGCAGTATTTT
NA	TRBV18	TRBD2	TRBJ2-2	CASSRAGGYTGELFF	TGTGCCAGCTCGCGGGCGGGAGGATACACCGGGGAGCTGTTTTTT
NA	TRBV4-1	NA	TRBJ1-1	CASSQDRVMNTEAFF	TGCGCCAGCAGCCAAGACAGGGTCATGAACACTGAAGCTTTCTTT
NA	TRBV19	TRBD1	TRBJ1-4	CASAPGQYNEKLFF	TGTGCCAGTGCACCGGGACAGTATAATGAAAAACTGTTTTTT
NA	TRBV6-5	TRBD2	TRBJ2-5	CASSLGLAGEETQYF	TGTGCCAGCAGTCTCGGGCTAGCGGGAGAGGAGACCCAGTACTTC
NA	TRBV30	NA	TRBJ2-3	CAWSTRTDTQYF	TGTGCCTGGAGTACTAGAACAGATACGCAGTATTTT
NA	TRBV29-1	TRBD1	TRBJ2-1	CSAQGQGLGEQFF	TGCAGCGCTCAGGGACAGGGCCTGGGTGAGCAGTTCTTC
NA	TRBV5-6	TRBD2	TRBJ2-1	CASTLWGGSSSYNEQFF	TGTGCCAGCACCCTATGGGGGGGTTCGAGCTCCTACAATGAGCAGTTCTTC
once	TRBV18	TRBD1	TRBJ1-4	CASSPIEGTGGKNEKLFF	TGTGCCAGCTCACCAATAGAAGGGACAGGGGGAAAGAATGAAAAACTGTTTTTT
NA	TRBV30	NA	TRBJ1-2	CAWANRESYGYTF	TGTGCCTGGGCCAACAGGGAGAGCTATGGCTACACCTTC
once	TRBV7-9	NA	TRBJ2-5	CASSWGGGAGVETQYF	TGTGCCAGCAGCTGGGGAGGAGGGGCTGGGGTGGAGACCCAGTACTTC
NA	TRBV7-3	TRBD2	TRBJ2-5	CASSEGLADQETQYF	TGTGCCAGCAGCGAGGGACTAGCGGACCAAGAGACCCAGTACTTC
NA	TRBV2	NA	TRBJ2-4	CASSGRAGKKNSQYF	TGTGCCAGCAGTGGTCGAGCGGGCAAGAAAAACAGTCAGTACTTC
NA	TRBV19	NA	TRBJ1-2	CASSMIGQNYGYTF	TGTGCCAGTAGTATGATAGGACAGAACTATGGCTACACCTTC
NA	TRBV5-4	NA	TRBJ1-6	CASSSGGEGVSPLHF	TGTGCCAGCAGCTCCGGGGGGGAGGGTGTGTCACCCCTCCACTTT
NA	TRBV27	TRBD2	TRBJ2-7	CASSLKMASGTYEQYF	TGTGCCAGCAGTTTAAAAATGGCTAGCGGTACCTACGAGCAGTACTTC
NA	TRBV5-1	NA	TRBJ2-7	CASSLGGDIHEQYF	TGCGCCAGCAGCTTGGGAGGGGACATACACGAGCAGTACTTC
NA	TRBV18	TRBD1	TRBJ2-6	CASSPRPQKTGDSSGANVLTF	TGTGCCAGCTCACCCCGGCCCCAAAAGACAGGGGACTCCTCTGGGGCCAACGTCCTGACTTTC
few	TRBV10-2	NA	TRBJ1-5	CASSPGDRPQHF	TGCGCCAGCAGCCCCGGGGATAGGCCCCAGCATTTT
NA	TRBV19	NA	TRBJ2-3	CASTPRGKDTQYF	TGTGCCAGTACCCCTCGGGGGAAGGATACGCAGTATTTT
NA	TRBV5-1	NA	TRBJ1-3	CASSAQGGDTIYF	TGCGCCAGCAGCGCCCAGGGAGGGGACACCATATATTTT